This TCR beta chain was found in a study of T cells in localized non-small cell lung cancer. Findings of the study overall: Paired adjacent lung recovered a median about 61 of the top 100 tumor clones. Higher blood T cell density tracked longer overall survival. Heterogeneity within the tumor remains possible, as just one region underwent sequencing. The highest T cell clonality was in uninvolved adjacent lung, above tumor.

This CDR3 region has 17 residues. Germline V gene sequence: CDR1 SGHDT, CDR2 YYEEEE. The ends were cut back, 0 bases at V and 5 bases at J, with 21 bases in the middle. As concerns this clone: The antigen remains undetermined.

The method was immunoSEQ multiplex PCR; TCRdb's version includes in-frame clones alone and lacks a portion of them. The data hold roughly 84,000 clones, with around nine tenths observed a single time. The sample was peripheral blood, taken before any cancer treatment. This rearrangement joins TRBV5-6 to TRBJ2-7; D may be TRBD1 (5 bases). This receptor was taken from a woman aged 40-69 years with stage I squamous cell lung carcinoma. The CDR3 protein is CASSLDRMGRASHEQYF. The DNA of the CDR3 is TGTGCCAGCAGCTTGGATCGTATGGGCAGGGCCAGCCACGAGCAGTACTTC.